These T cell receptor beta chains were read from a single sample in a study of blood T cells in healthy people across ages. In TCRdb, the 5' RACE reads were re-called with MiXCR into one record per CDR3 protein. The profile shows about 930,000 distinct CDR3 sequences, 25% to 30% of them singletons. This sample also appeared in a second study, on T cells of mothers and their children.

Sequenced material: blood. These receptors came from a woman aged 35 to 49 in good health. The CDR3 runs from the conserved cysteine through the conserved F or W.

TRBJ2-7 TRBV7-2 CASSMDRGSQYF
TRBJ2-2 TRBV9 CASRHLDTGELFF
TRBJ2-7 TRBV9 CASGVAYGVTYEEYF
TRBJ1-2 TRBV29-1 CSVEGPGQGLNYDYTF
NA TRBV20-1 CSAQTQATAYEQYF
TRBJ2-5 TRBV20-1 CSARDVGQGVQETQYF
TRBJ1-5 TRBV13 CASSLGGEGSRPQHF
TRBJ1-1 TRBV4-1 CASSQDRGTEAFF
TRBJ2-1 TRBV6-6 CASSYKAGDRYNEQFF
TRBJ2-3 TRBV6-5 CASGSWRGGTDTQYF
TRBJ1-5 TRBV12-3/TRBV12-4 CASSFGGGASVRQPQHF
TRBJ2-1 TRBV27 CASSLSPDPPYNEQFF
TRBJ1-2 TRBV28 CASSVNYGYTF
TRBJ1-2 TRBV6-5 CASSYPGQIMVYGYTF
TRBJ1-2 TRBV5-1 CASRGLGQSYGYTF
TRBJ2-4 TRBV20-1 CSAHSGGELAKNIQYF
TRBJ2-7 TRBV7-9 CASSLEQWLGQYF
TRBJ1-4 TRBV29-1 CSARDSTTNEKLFF
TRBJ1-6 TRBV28 CASGTGNRPLHF
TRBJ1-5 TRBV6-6 CASSYSASYSNQPQHF
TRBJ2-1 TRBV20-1 CSARVIRGGAYNEQFF
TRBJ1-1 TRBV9 CASSYEIGGEDTEAFF
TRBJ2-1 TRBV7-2 CASSYSGGDKQFF
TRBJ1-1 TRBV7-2 CASSYPSPVPVEAFF
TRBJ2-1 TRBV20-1 CSARGRQGLSSYNEQFF
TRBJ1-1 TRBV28 CASSSDPTLGTEAFF
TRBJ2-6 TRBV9 CASSEARGRVSGANVLTF
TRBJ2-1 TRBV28 CAGSLGRGVNEQFF
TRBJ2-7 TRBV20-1 CGARNWERGLLHF
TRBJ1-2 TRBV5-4 CASSFDGTGAGYGYTF
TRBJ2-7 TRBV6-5 CASLTPGQGSEQYF
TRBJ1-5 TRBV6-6 CASRPGDRRNQPQHF
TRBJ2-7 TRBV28 CASSLNRRDEQYF
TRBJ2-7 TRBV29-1 CSVEDDSRAEQYF
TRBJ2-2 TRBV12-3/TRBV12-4 CASSRAGRSGELFF
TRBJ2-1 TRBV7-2 CASSYLDYEQFF
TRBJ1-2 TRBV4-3 CASSPDMEAYGYTF
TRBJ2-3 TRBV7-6 CASRHTAGGGTDTQYF
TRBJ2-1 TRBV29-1 CSVDTDYNEQFF
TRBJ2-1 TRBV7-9 CASRLPTSGGLSYNEQFF
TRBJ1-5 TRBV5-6 CASSFGVQPQHF
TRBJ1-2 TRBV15 CATSSTGTKNYGYTF
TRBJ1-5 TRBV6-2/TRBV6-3 CASRQLGSGNQPQHF
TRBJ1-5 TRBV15 CATSSYKAGSLNQPQHF
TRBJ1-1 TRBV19 CASSIGVGMNTEAFF
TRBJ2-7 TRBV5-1 CASSFRPEQYF
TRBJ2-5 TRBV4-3 CASSQDGVSEQETQYF
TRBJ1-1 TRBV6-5 CASRYDSTNTEAFF
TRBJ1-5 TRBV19 CASMGMGSTQPQHF
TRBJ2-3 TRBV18 CARSPYTDTQYF
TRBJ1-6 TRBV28 CASQSGGPNNSPLHF
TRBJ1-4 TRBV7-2 CASSSQGLYEKLFF
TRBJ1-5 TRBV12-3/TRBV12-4 CASSSHETYSNQPQHF
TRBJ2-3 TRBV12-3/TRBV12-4 CASSPDLGVSTDTQYF
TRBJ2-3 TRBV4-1 CASSQVASGNTDTQYF
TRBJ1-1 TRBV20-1 CSARDSAEAFF
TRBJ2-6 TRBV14 CASSQIQGLISGANVLTF
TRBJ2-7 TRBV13 CASSLRGGLGEQYF
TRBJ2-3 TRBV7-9 CASRGQPSTDTQYF